This TCR beta chain was found in a study of shared clonotypes between healthy human individuals. CDR1 and CDR2 from the germline V gene are SNHLY and FYNNEI. The V end lost 6 bases, the J end lost 1 base, and 10 bases lay between the germline ends. The CDR3 consists of 14 residues. Per the authors' pipeline: Filtering differed for immunoSEQ, which gave only junction sequences without quality scores. Libraries were prepared by immunoSEQ multiplex PCR; TCRdb keeps only in-frame clonotypes and omits some of them. V, J and clone size derive from that table, while D and trimming were established from the DNA sequence. The sample shows some 630,000 clones, about three quarters of them seen only once. Whole-study results and caveats: Only blood underwent sampling, and tissue repertoires likely differ. As a rule, naive subsets had a larger estimated richness than memory subsets. Though the depth was large, rarefaction showed that sorted-subset sequencing was incomplete.

About this clone itself: The antigen is unknown. This specimen includes other DNA sequences encoding the same CDR3.

V and J are TRBV2 and TRBJ2-1; no clear D. This receptor was identified in a woman in her 30s in good health. Sequencing input: memory CD4+ T cells sorted from blood. Subset in this sample: CD45RA-negative fraction. Written as DNA, the CDR3 is TGTGCCAGCAGCGGTCCTCTGTCCTACAATGAGCAGTTCTTC. This codes for CASSGPLSYNEQFF.